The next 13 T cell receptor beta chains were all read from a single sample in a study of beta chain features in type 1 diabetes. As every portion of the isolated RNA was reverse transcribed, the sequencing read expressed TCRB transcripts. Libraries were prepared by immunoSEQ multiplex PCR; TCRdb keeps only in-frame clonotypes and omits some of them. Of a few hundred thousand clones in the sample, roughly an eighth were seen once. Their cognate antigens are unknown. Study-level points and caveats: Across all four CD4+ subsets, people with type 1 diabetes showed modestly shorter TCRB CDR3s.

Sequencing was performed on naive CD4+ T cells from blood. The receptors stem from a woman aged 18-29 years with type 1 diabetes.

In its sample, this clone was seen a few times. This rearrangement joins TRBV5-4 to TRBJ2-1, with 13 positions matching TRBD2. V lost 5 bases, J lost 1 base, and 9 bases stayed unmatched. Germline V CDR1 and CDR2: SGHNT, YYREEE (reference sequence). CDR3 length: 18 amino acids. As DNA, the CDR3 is TGTGCCAGCAGTTGGCCCCCGGGACTAGCGGGATCCTACAATGAGCAGTTCTTC. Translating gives CASSWPPGLAGSYNEQFF.

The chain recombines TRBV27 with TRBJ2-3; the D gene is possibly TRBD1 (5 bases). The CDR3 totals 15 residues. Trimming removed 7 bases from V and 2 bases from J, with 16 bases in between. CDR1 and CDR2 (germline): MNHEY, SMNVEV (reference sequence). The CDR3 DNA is TGTGCCAGCACCCAACAGGCCGCCCTCACAGATACGCAGTATTTT. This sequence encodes CASTQQAALTDTQYF.

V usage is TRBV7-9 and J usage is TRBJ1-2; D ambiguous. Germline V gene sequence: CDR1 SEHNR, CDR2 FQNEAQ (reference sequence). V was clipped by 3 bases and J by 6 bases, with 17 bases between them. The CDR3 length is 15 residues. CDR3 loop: CASSFGQFETNGYTF. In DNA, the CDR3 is TGTGCCAGCAGCTTTGGGCAGTTTGAAACAAATGGCTACACCTTC.

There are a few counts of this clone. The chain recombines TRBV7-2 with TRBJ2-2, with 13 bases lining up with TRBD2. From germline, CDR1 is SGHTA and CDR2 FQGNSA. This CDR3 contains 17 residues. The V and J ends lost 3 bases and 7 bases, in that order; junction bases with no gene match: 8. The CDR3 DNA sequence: TGTGCCAGCAGCTTGGGGGGGACTAGCGGGAATGTCGGGGAGCTGTTTTTT. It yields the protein CASSLGGTSGNVGELFF.

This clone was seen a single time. This CDR3 reads CASSYERAVPFF. The CDR3 bases are TGTGCCAGCAGCTACGAGAGAGCCGTGCCTTTCTTT. This chain joins TRBV5-4 and TRBJ1-1, with D uncertain. Trimming removed 3 bases at V and 12 bases at J, with 15 bases between. Germline assignment: CDR1 SGHNT and CDR2 YYREEE (reference sequence). The CDR3 has 12 amino acids. The complete variable domain, with remaining parts taken from reference TRBV5-4 and TRBJ1-1, reads ETGVTQSPTHLIKTRGQQVTLRCSSQSGHNTVSWYQQALGQGPQFIFQYYREEENGRGNFPPRFSGLQFPNYSSELNVNALELDDSALYLCASSYERAVPFFGQGTRLTVV.

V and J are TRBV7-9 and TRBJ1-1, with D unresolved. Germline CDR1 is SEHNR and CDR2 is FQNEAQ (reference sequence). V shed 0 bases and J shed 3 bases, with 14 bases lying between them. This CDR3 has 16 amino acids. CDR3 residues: CASSLAQGSLDTEAFF. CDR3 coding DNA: TGTGCCAGCAGCTTAGCCCAAGGGAGTTTGGACACTGAAGCTTTCTTT.

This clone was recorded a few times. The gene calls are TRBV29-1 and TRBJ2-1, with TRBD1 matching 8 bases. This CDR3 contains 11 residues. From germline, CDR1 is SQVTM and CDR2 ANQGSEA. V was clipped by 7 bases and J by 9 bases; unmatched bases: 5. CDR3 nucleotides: TGCAGCGAACGAACAGGGGGTGAGCAGTTCTTC. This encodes CSERTGGEQFF.

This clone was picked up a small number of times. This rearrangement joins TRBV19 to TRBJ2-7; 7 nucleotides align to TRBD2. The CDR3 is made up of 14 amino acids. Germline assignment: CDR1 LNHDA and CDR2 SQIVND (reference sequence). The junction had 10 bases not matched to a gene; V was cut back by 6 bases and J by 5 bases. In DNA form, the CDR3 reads TGTGCCAGTAGCAGCCGGGGGAGCGGGGACGAGCAGTACTTC. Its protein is CASSSRGSGDEQYF.

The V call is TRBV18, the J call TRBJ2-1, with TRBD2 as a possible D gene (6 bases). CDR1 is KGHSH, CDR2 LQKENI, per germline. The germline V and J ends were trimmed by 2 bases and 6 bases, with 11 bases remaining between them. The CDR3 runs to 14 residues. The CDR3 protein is CASSPGEAVNEQFF. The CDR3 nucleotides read TGTGCCAGCTCACCAGGGGAGGCAGTCAATGAGCAGTTCTTC.

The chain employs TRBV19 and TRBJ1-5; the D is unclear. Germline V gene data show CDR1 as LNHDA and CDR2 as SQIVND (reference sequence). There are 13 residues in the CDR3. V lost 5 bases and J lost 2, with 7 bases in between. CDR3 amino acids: CASSYLGNQPQHF. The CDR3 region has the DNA TGTGCCAGTAGTTACCTAGGCAATCAGCCCCAGCATTTT.

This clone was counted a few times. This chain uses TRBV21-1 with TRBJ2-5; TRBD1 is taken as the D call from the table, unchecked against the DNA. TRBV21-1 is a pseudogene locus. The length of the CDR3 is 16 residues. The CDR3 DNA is TGTGCCAGCAGCAAAGTGAGGGACAGGAACCAAGAGACCCAGTACTTC. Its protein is CASSKVRDRNQETQYF.

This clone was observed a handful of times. Here the CDR3 DNA reads TGTGCCAGCACCCAAAAGGAGGCTGGCGGGGCTTTCTTT. This translates into CASTQKEAGGAFF. The J gene is TRBJ1-1, the V gene TRBV25-1; D is unresolved. CDR1 is MGHDK, CDR2 SYGVNS, per germline. The CDR3 is 13 amino acids. V shed 7 bases and J shed 11 bases, with 20 bases lying between them.

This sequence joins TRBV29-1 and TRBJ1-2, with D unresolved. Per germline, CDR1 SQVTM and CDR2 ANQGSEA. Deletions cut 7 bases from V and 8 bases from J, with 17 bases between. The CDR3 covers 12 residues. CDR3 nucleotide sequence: TGCAGCGGCCTCAGGCTCGTTGGCGGCTACACCTTC. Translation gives CSGLRLVGGYTF.